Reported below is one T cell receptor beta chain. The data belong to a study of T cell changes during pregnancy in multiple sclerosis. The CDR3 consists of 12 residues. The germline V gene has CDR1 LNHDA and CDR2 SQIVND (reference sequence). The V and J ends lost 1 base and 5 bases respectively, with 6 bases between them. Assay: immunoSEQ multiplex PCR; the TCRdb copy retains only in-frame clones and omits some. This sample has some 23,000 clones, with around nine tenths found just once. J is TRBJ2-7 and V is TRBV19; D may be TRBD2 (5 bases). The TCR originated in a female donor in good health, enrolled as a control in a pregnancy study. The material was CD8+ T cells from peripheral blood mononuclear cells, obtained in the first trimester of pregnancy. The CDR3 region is CASSIAGDEQYF. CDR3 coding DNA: TGTGCCAGTAGTATAGCCGGGGACGAGCAGTACTTC.